The source of this TCR beta chain is a study of blood T cells in healthy people across ages. As for this clonotype: What it binds is unknown.

Findings of the study overall: With age, beta diversity per million T cells declined roughly linearly, significantly by roughly 40.

PCR was performed a second time for about 7 to 11 cycles using a sample-barcoded 5' primer and a J-beta primer mix. MiXCR, run by TCRdb on the 5' RACE reads, gives a single entry per CDR3 protein. The sample lists 1.4 million to 1.5 million distinct CDR3 sequences, roughly 45% occurring once. Each donor had 9 to 10 milliliters of peripheral blood drawn. A minimum of 7 million PBMCs was isolated per sample. At least 5 micrograms of total RNA were extracted per sample. The CDR3 length is 14 residues. Germline loops: CDR1 MNHEY, CDR2 SMNVEV (reference sequence). V lost 3 bases to trimming and J lost 3 bases, with 8 bases between them.

This sequence originates from a woman in her late teens or twenties in good health. The sequenced sample was blood. The gene calls are TRBV27 and TRBJ2-2, with unresolved D. The CDR3 region is CASSFSEYTGELFF. The CDR3 DNA is TGTGCCAGCAGTTTCTCCGAGTACACCGGGGAGCTGTTTTTT.